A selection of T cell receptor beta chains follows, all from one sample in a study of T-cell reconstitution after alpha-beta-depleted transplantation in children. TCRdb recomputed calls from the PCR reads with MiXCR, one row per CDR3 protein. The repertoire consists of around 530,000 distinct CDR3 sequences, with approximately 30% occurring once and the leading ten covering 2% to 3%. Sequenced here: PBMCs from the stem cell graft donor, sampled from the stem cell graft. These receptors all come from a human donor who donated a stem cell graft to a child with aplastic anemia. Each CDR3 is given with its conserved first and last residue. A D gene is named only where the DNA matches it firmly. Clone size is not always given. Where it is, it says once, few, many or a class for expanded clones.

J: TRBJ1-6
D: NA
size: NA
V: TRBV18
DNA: TGTGCCAGCTCACCAAGGACCCTTGAGGCACCCCTCCACTTT
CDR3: CASSPRTLEAPLHF

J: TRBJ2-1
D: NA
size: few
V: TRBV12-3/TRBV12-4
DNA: TGTGCCAGCAGTGATTCCGGGGGCCGTTCCTACAATGAGCAGTTCTTC
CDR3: CASSDSGGRSYNEQFF

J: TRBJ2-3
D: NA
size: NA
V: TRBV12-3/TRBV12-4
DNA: TGTGCCAGCAATCTAGGGGCTAGCGGCACAGATACGCAGTATTTT
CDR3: CASNLGASGTDTQYF

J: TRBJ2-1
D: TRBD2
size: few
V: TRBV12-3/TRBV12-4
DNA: TGTGCCAGCAGTTTCGTAGCGGGCAATGAGCAGTTCTTC
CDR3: CASSFVAGNEQFF

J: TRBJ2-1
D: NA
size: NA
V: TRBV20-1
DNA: TGCAGTGCTGGCCGCGGGGCTGGGGAGCAGTTCTTC
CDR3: CSAGRGAGEQFF

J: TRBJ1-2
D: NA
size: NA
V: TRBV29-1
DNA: TGCAGCGTTGAAGATTTTGGATCCCCCGGGCAGAACTATGGCTACACCTTC
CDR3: CSVEDFGSPGQNYGYTF

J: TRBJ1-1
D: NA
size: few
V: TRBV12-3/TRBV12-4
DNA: TGTGCCAGCAGTTTATTTGACACTGAAGCTTTCTTT
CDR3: CASSLFDTEAFF

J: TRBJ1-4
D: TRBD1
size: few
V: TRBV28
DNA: TGTGCCAGCAGCAAGGACAGGGTGAATGAAAAACTGTTTTTT
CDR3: CASSKDRVNEKLFF

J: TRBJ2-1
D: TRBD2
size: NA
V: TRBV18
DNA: TGTGCCAGCTCACCACCGGGTATCGCTAGCGGAGTTTACAATGAGCAGTTCTTC
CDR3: CASSPPGIASGVYNEQFF

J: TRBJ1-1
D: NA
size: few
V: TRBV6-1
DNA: TGTGCCAGCAGACCCCCCTTGAACACTGAAGCTTTCTTT
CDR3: CASRPPLNTEAFF

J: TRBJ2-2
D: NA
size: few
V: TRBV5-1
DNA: TGCGCCAGCAGCTTGGACGGGGGACTCGCGAACACCGGGGAGCTGTTTTTT
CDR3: CASSLDGGLANTGELFF

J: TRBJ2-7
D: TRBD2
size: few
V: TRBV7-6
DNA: TGTGCCAGCAGCTTAGGGGCTAGCGGGAGCTCCTACGAGCAGTACTTC
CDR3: CASSLGASGSSYEQYF

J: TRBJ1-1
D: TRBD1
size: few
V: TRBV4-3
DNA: TGCGCCAGCAGCGAACAGGGGGCGGACACTGAAGCTTTCTTT
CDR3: CASSEQGADTEAFF

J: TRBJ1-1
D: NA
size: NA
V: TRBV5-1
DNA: TGCGCCAGCAGCTTTAGGACAGACATGAACACTGAAGCTTTCTTT
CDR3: CASSFRTDMNTEAFF

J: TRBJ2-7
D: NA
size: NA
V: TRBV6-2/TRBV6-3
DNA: TGTGCCAGCAGACCTGTCACAGGGAGCTCCTACGAGCAGTACTTC
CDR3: CASRPVTGSSYEQYF

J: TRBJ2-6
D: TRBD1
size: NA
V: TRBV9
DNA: TGTGCCAGCAGCGACAGCCCAGACAGGGGGAAGCTTGGGGCCAACGTCCTGACTTTC
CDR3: CASSDSPDRGKLGANVLTF

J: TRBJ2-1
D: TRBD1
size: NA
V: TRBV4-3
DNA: TGCGCCAGCAGCCAAGAGACAGGGGGCTACAATGAGCAGTTCTTC
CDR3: CASSQETGGYNEQFF

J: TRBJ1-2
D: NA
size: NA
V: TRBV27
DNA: TGTGCCAGCAGTTTATGGCCCGCGTATGGCTACACCTTC
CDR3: CASSLWPAYGYTF

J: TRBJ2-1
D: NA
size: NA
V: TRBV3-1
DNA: TGTGCCAGCAGCCAGGGCGGGCCTTACAATGAGCAGTTCTTC
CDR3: CASSQGGPYNEQFF

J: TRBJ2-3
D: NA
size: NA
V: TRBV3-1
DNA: TGTGCCAGCAGTACAGGGACCACCACTGAGACGCAGTATTTT
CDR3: CASSTGTTTETQYF

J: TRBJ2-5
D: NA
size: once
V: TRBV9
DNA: TGTGCCAGCAGCGCCCGCGGGGGCTTAGGCCAAGAGACCCAGTACTTC
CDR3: CASSARGGLGQETQYF

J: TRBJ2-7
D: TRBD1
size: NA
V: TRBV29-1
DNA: TGCAGCGTTGAATTGAGCAACAGGGGACGCAGGGACGAGCAGTACTTC
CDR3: CSVELSNRGRRDEQYF

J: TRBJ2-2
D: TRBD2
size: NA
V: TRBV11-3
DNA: TGTGCCAGCAGTCACCAGCGGGAGAAGTGGGGGTCCGGGGAGCTGTTTTTT
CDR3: CASSHQREKWGSGELFF

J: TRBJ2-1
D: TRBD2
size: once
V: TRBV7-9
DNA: TGTGCCAGCAGGAGGACTAGCGGAAACAATGAGCAGTTCTTC
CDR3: CASRRTSGNNEQFF

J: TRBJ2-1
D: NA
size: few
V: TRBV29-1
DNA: TGCAGCGTGAGACCCCCGCTATCGGGAGCGCGCAATGAGCAGTTCTTC
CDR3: CSVRPPLSGARNEQFF

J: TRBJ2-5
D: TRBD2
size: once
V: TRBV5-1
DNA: TGCGCCAGCAGGACCGGGACTAGCGCATCAGAGACCCAGTACTTC
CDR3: CASRTGTSASETQYF

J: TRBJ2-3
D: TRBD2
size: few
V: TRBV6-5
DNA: TGTGCCAGCAGTTACGTAGCGGGATCATCAGATACGCAGTATTTT
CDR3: CASSYVAGSSDTQYF

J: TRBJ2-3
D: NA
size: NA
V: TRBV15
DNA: TGTGCCACCAGCAGAGAGGCGGCCACCAAGGCAGATACGCAGTATTTT
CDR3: CATSREAATKADTQYF

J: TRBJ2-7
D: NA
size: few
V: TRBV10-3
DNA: TGTGCCATCAGTGAGTCAGGCCGGGGGAGCTACGAGCAGTACTTC
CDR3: CAISESGRGSYEQYF

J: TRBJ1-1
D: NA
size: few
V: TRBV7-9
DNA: TGTGCCAGCAGCCCCCGGGCGGGGGGGCTATTCTCTGAAGCTTTCTTT
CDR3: CASSPRAGGLFSEAFF

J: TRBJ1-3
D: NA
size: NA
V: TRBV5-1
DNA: TGCGCCAGCAGCCCAAGCGGTTCGGGAGGAAACACCATATATTTT
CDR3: CASSPSGSGGNTIYF

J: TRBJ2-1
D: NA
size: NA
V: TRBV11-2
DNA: TGTGCCAGCAGCTTAGGGGCAAGGTATGAGCAGTTCTTC
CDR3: CASSLGARYEQFF

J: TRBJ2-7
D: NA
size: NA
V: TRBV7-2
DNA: TGTGCCAGCAGCCAAGGGGTAGGGGGCTACGAGCAGTACTTC
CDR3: CASSQGVGGYEQYF

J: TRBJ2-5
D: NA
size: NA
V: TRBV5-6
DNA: TGTGCCAGCAGCTTCTTGCCGGCAGGACCACAAGAGACCCAGTACTTC
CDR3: CASSFLPAGPQETQYF